The clone carrying this T cell receptor beta chain showed up just a few times. Its antigen is unidentified. TCRdb re-called the RT-PCR reads through MiXCR, storing one row per CDR3 protein. The sample consists of 550,000 to 800,000 distinct CDR3 sequences, 15% to 18% of them appearing once. This CDR3 contains 13 residues. CDR1 and CDR2 (germline): LGHDT, YNNKEL (reference sequence). Trimming removed 4 bases from V and 1 base from J, with 7 bases in between. The entry originates in a study of response to subunit inactivated influenza vaccine. The study, taken as a whole, reports: Every seasonal influenza vaccination brings in few new T cells, the authors suggested.

This specimen was PBMCs from blood, taken 12 days after vaccination. V and J are TRBV3-1 and TRBJ1-1; D not certain. This clonotype was sampled from a man in his fifties who received an inactivated influenza vaccine. CDR3 protein: CASSRLENTEAFF. CDR3 bases: TGTGCCAGCAGCCGGCTAGAGAACACTGAAGCTTTCTTT.